Following are 7 T cell receptor beta chains from one sample sequenced in a study of early T cells in non-severe SARS-CoV-2 infection. Using its own MiXCR run on the 5' RACE reads, TCRdb lists one record per CDR3 protein. Of about 52,000 distinct CDR3 sequences listed, about 6.2% were seen once; the top ten hold approximately 4.1%. The sequencing sample was made of whole blood. The source is an adult who was a healthcare worker with PCR-confirmed SARS-CoV-2 infection or an uninfected control (not recorded which).

This clonotype was seen repeatedly, ten times or more. V gene TRBV4-3 combines with J gene TRBJ2-3, with no clear D. The germline V and J ends were trimmed by 1 base and 4 bases, with 12 bases remaining between them. The CDR3 sequence is 15 residues long. Germline values: CDR1 LGHNA, CDR2 YSLEER. The CDR3 nucleotides read TGCGCCAGCAGCCAAGTTGTCGTAGGCGCAGATACGCAGTATTTT. This encodes CASSQVVVGADTQYF.

In its sample, this clonotype was seen many times. The rearrangement links TRBV5-1 to TRBJ2-7; possible D gene TRBD2, 5 bases. The V gene lost 1 base and the J gene lost 4 bases, with 12 bases spanning the gap. Germline CDR1 reads SGHRS; CDR2 reads YFSETQ. The CDR3 runs 14 residues. CDR3 residues: CASSLLLGSYEQYF. The CDR3 bases are TGCGCCAGCAGCTTGTTACTAGGATCTTACGAGCAGTACTTC.

Notes on this clonotype: The junction differs from germline at one of its ends, possibly a read error. The chain links TRBV4-2 to TRBJ1-5; no clear D. The V gene's germline CDR1 is LGHNA and CDR2 YNFKEQ. CDR3 length: 14 amino acids. CDR3 residues: CTSSQDFLGQPQHF. The CDR3 bases are TGTACCAGCAGCCAAGATTTTTTAGGCCAGCCCCAGCATTTT.

In its sample, this clonotype was seen many times. This chain connects TRBV6-2 or TRBV6-3 to TRBJ2-7, with D possibly being TRBD2 (5 bases). The CDR3 runs 13 residues. Between the trimmed V and J ends, which lost 5 bases and 0 bases, there was a span of 8 bases. Germline assignment: CDR1 MNHEY and CDR2 SVGEGT. The CDR3 bases are TGTGCCAGCAGTCGGGAACTCTCCTACGAGCAGTACTTC. Amino acid sequence: CASSRELSYEQYF.

Ten or more counts support this clonotype. The chain recombines TRBV4-2 with TRBJ2-3, with 10 positions matching TRBD2. The CDR3 totals 16 residues. Germline trimming cut 4 bases from V and 0 bases from J; bases unmatched to any gene: 4. Per germline, CDR1 LGHNA and CDR2 YNFKEQ. This CDR3 reads CASSPTSGASTDTQYF. CDR3 DNA: TGTGCCAGCAGCCCTACTAGCGGGGCAAGCACAGATACGCAGTATTTT.

The sample holds many counts of this clonotype. J is TRBJ1-5 and V is TRBV20-1; TRBD1 aligns across 7 bases. CDR1 is DFQATT and CDR2 is SNEGSKA in the germline V gene (reference sequence). The CDR3 contains 15 residues. V trimming: 6 bases; J trimming: 4 bases; junction bases outside the gene matches: 12. CDR3 protein: CSAKDPTGVNQPQHF. The CDR3 DNA reads TGCAGTGCAAAGGACCCTACAGGGGTAAATCAGCCCCAGCATTTT.

At least ten counts were recorded for this clonotype. The chain carries TRBV20-1 and TRBJ1-3, with D uncertain. The CDR3 extends over 15 amino acids. Germline V gene sequence: CDR1 DFQATT, CDR2 SNEGSKA (reference sequence). With 3 bases removed from V and 7 bases from J, the gap between germline ends came to 19 bases. CDR3 bases: TGCAGTGCTAGGGTTCCCCCGAACCACGGGAACACCATATATTTT. Translation gives CSARVPPNHGNTIYF.